One and the same sample provided the 25 T cell receptor beta chains below, sequenced in a study of T cells and Merkel cell carcinoma outcomes. Sequencing was performed with immunoSEQ multiplex PCR; in TCRdb, only in-frame clones are kept and a portion is missing. The sample has some 6,500 clones, 80% to 95% seen once. The sample was tumor tissue from Merkel cell carcinoma. These receptors all stem from a human donor with Merkel cell carcinoma.

This chain connects TRBV29-1 to TRBJ1-2; 12 positions agree with TRBD1. The germline gives CDR1 SQVTM, CDR2 ANQGSEA. This CDR3 has 14 amino acids. The ends lost 4 bases at V and 8 bases at J; junction bases unmatched: 8. The CDR3 DNA reads TGCAGCGTTGGACTGACCGGGACAGGGGGCGGCTACACCTTC. As protein: CSVGLTGTGGGYTF.

The chain links TRBV18 to TRBJ2-7; 10 positions match TRBD1. CDR1 is KGHSH and CDR2 is LQKENI in the germline V gene. V shed 6 bases, J shed 5 bases, and the junction held 10 bases outside the gene matches. The CDR3 loop spans 15 amino acids. CDR3 in amino acids: CASSAPGQGINEQYF. In DNA, the CDR3 is TGTGCCAGCTCCGCCCCGGGACAGGGGATTAACGAGCAGTACTTC.

CDR3 amino acids: CSGGQGNYGYTF. In DNA, the CDR3 is TGCAGCGGAGGACAGGGAAACTATGGCTACACCTTC. This chain links TRBV29-1 with TRBJ1-2; TRBD1 matches at 8 bases. CDR1 is SQVTM and CDR2 is ANQGSEA in the germline V gene. The CDR3 has 12 amino acids. Germline trimming cut 7 bases from V and 2 bases from J; bases unmatched to any gene: 3.

This chain uses TRBV7-9 with TRBJ2-2, with 7 bases that match TRBD1. CDR3 length: 15 residues. V lost 5 bases to trimming and J lost 3 bases; unmatched junction nucleotides: 6. Germline CDR1 reads SEHNR; CDR2 reads FQNEAQ (reference sequence). Here the CDR3 DNA reads TGTGCCAGCAGCATTAGACAGGGTTACACCGGGGAGCTGTTTTTT. Its protein product is CASSIRQGYTGELFF.

The V and J genes are TRBV5-1 and TRBJ2-5, with D hard to call. Germline V gene sequence: CDR1 SGHRS, CDR2 YFSETQ. Trimming removed 2 bases at V and 4 bases at J, with 9 bases between. This CDR3 region has 13 residues. The CDR3 is CASSLSGLETQYF. CDR3 sequence (DNA): TGCGCCAGCAGCTTATCCGGGTTAGAGACCCAGTACTTC.

The CDR3 region is CASSFQVAGSTDTQYF. CDR3 DNA: TGTGCCAGCAGCTTCCAAGTAGCGGGGAGCACAGATACGCAGTATTTT. The chain couples TRBV7-2 to TRBJ2-3, with 8 bases lining up with TRBD2. V lost 3 bases and J lost 0; bases outside the gene matches: 5. The CDR3 contains 16 residues. Germline V gene data show CDR1 as SGHTA and CDR2 as FQGNSA. The full variable domain, with the rest looked up from reference TRBV7-2 and TRBJ2-3, is GAGVSQSPSNKVTEKGKDVELRCDPISGHTALYWYRQSLGQGLEFLIYFQGNSAPDKSGLPSDRFSAERTGGSVSTLTIQRTQQEDSAVYLCASSFQVAGSTDTQYFGPGTRLTVL.

V usage is TRBV19 and J usage is TRBJ2-1, with 7 bases that match TRBD2. Losses at the gene ends were 3 bases for V and 4 bases for J; bases not matched to a gene: 9. CDR3 length: 16 residues. Germline lookup yields CDR1 LNHDA and CDR2 SQIVND (reference sequence). In DNA, the CDR3 is TGTGCCAGTAGTATCCTTTGGGGCGGGGGTTACAATGAGCAGTTCTTC. Translating gives CASSILWGGGYNEQFF. The full variable domain, completed using reference TRBV19 and TRBJ2-1, is DGGITQSPKYLFRKEGQNVTLSCEQNLNHDAMYWYRQDPGQGLRLIYYSQIVNDFQKGDIAEGYSVSREKKESFPLTVTSAQKNPTAFYLCASSILWGGGYNEQFFGPGTRLTVL.

The V and J genes are TRBV30 and TRBJ1-2, with TRBD1 as a possible D gene (5 bases). Germline V CDR1 and CDR2: GTSNPN, SVGIG (reference sequence). V was trimmed by 2 bases and J by 8 bases, leaving 9 bases between them. The CDR3 is made up of 11 amino acids. Here the CDR3 reads CAWSPRDGYTF. CDR3 coding DNA: TGTGCCTGGAGTCCCAGGGACGGCTACACCTTC.

This sequence joins TRBV7-3 and TRBJ2-5, with TRBD1 identical over 12 bases. V lost 0 bases to trimming and J lost 5 bases; unmatched junction nucleotides: 10. CDR3 length equals 18 residues. Germline V CDR1 and CDR2: SGHTA, FQGTGA. CDR3 sequence (DNA): TGTGCCAGCAGCTTAACTGGCCCCGGGACAGGGGGCTTGGAGACCCAGTACTTC. This gives the protein CASSLTGPGTGGLETQYF.

The gene calls are TRBV4-3 and TRBJ1-3; D is possibly TRBD1 (5 bases). The CDR3 contains 17 residues. The germline gives CDR1 LGHNA, CDR2 YSLEER. V lost 0 bases, J lost 2 bases, and 14 bases lay in between. The CDR3 region has the DNA TGCGCCAGCAGCCAAGATCGAGGGGCCGGACCTGGAAACACCATATATTTT. It yields the protein CASSQDRGAGPGNTIYF.

The chain is built from TRBV29-1 and TRBJ2-5; the D gene is possibly TRBD1 (6 bases). Deletions cut 4 bases from V and 4 bases from J, with 10 bases between. CDR1 and CDR2 from the germline V gene are SQVTM and ANQGSEA. The CDR3 length is 12 residues. CDR3: CSVGVGAETQYF. DNA for the CDR3: TGCAGCGTTGGAGTGGGGGCAGAGACCCAGTACTTC.

The genes are TRBV7-3 and TRBJ2-1; 7 bases agree with TRBD1. J was trimmed by 10 bases and V by 4 bases; bases with no gene match: 10. Germline V gene sequence: CDR1 SGHTA, CDR2 FQGTGA. The CDR3 contains 14 residues. The CDR3 spells CASSSGQTVGEQFF. The DNA for the CDR3 is TGTGCCAGCAGCTCGGGACAGACGGTGGGGGAGCAGTTCTTC.

The rearrangement uses TRBV19 and TRBJ1-1; 9 bases map to TRBD1. This CDR3 has 16 amino acids. V trimming: 4 bases; J trimming: 1 base; junction bases outside the gene matches: 7. The germline V gene has CDR1 LNHDA and CDR2 SQIVND (reference sequence). The CDR3 bases are TGTGCCAGTAGTACAGGGACAGGGAGGGCGAACACTGAAGCTTTCTTT. This translates into CASSTGTGRANTEAFF.

The chain recombines TRBV30 with TRBJ1-1; no clear D gene. The CDR3 spans 13 residues. Trimming removed 4 bases at V and 1 base at J, with 10 bases between. The germline V gene has CDR1 GTSNPN and CDR2 SVGIG (reference sequence). CDR3 loop: CAWIRLQNTEAFF. The CDR3 coding sequence is TGTGCCTGGATCCGACTTCAGAACACTGAAGCTTTCTTT.

The CDR3 spells CASSDSTGSGDTQYF. CDR3 nucleotide sequence: TGTGCCAGCAGTGACTCCACAGGGTCAGGGGATACGCAGTATTTT. This sequence joins TRBV6-4 and TRBJ2-3; D is possibly TRBD1 (6 bases). Per the germline V gene, CDR1 is MRHNA and CDR2 is SNTAGT. This CDR3 is 15 amino acids long. V was shortened by 0 bases and J by 6 bases, with 13 bases between the two germline ends.

The chain is built from TRBV11-2 and TRBJ2-7, with TRBD1 as a possible D gene (5 bases). Per germline, CDR1 SGHAT and CDR2 FQNNGV. With 4 bases removed from V and 6 bases from J, the gap between germline ends came to 10 bases. This CDR3 is 12 amino acids long. The CDR3 nucleotides are TGTGCCAGCAGCTCAGGGTTCCGCGAGCAGTACTTC. Translation gives CASSSGFREQYF.

DNA of the CDR3: TGTGCCAGCAGCTTGGCCCGAAAGGGGACCCAGTACTTC. Protein: CASSLARKGTQYF. The J gene is TRBJ2-5, the V gene TRBV5-4; D gene ambiguous. The CDR3 extends over 13 amino acids. The V end lost 0 bases, the J end lost 7 bases, and 10 bases lay between the germline ends. Germline lookup yields CDR1 SGHNT and CDR2 YYREEE (reference sequence). Filled out from reference TRBV5-4 and TRBJ2-5, the complete variable domain reads ETGVTQSPTHLIKTRGQQVTLRCSSQSGHNTVSWYQQALGQGPQFIFQYYREEENGRGNFPPRFSGLQFPNYSSELNVNALELDDSALYLCASSLARKGTQYFGPGTRLLVL.

The rearrangement joins TRBV11-2 to TRBJ2-2, with a tentative D call TRBD2 (5 bases). The CDR3 has 16 amino acids. The germline gives CDR1 SGHAT, CDR2 FQNNGV. The V and J ends lost 5 bases and 5 bases respectively, with 18 bases between them. CDR3 residues: CASSPRRPRGTGELFF. The CDR3 nucleotides are TGTGCCAGCAGCCCGCGACGGCCAAGAGGGACCGGGGAGCTGTTTTTT.

The chain is built from TRBV5-5 and TRBJ2-3; maybe TRBD2 (5 bases). Germline assignment: CDR1 SGHKS and CDR2 YYEKEE (reference sequence). V lost 0 bases to trimming and J lost 2 bases, with 10 bases between them. There are 15 residues in the CDR3. In nucleotides, the CDR3 is TGTGCCAGCAGCTTGGTTCGGGGTTACACAGATACGCAGTATTTT. It codes for CASSLVRGYTDTQYF.

The V gene is TRBV5-4, the J gene TRBJ2-2; 10 nucleotides agree with TRBD2. CDR1 is SGHNT, CDR2 YYREEE, per germline (reference sequence). The CDR3 extends over 16 amino acids. V was clipped by 4 bases and J by 7 bases; unmatched bases: 10. The CDR3 DNA is TGTGCCAGCAGCCCGGCCGCTAGCGGGGGTGGCGGGGAGCTGTTTTTT. It yields the protein CASSPAASGGGGELFF.

V and J are TRBV5-1 and TRBJ2-2; D gene unclear. The V and J ends lost 3 bases and 7 bases respectively, with 22 bases between them. Germline V gene data show CDR1 as SGHRS and CDR2 as YFSETQ. The CDR3 has 17 residues. This CDR3 is CASSSEIDTSFNGELFF. DNA for the CDR3: TGCGCCAGCAGCTCCGAAATAGACACTTCGTTTAACGGGGAGCTGTTTTTT.

The sample holds a few counts of this clone. The chain employs TRBV19 and TRBJ2-5, with D possibly TRBD2 on 6 matching bases. Germline CDR1 LNHDA, CDR2 SQIVND (reference sequence). The germline V and J ends were trimmed by 7 bases and 5 bases, with 11 bases remaining between them. The CDR3 has 12 amino acids. Here the CDR3 reads CASIPGGETQYF. In DNA form, the CDR3 reads TGTGCCAGTATCCCTGGAGGGGAGACCCAGTACTTC.

This chain uses TRBV7-9 with TRBJ2-5; 8 bases are shared with TRBD2. This CDR3 is built from 12 residues. The germline CDR1 and CDR2 sequences are SEHNR and FQNEAQ (reference sequence). V was clipped by 5 bases and J by 5 bases; unmatched bases: 1. CDR3 DNA sequence: TGTGCCAGCAGCCGGGGGGGCGAGACCCAGTACTTC. Translation: CASSRGGETQYF.

A word on this clone: Relative to the germline gene, one junction end is altered; a read error may explain this. The gene calls are TRBV5-6 and TRBJ2-3, with 8 bases identical to TRBD1. The CDR3 covers 14 residues. Looked up from germline, CDR1 is SGHDT and CDR2 is YYEEEE. CDR3 in amino acids: CASSVDRGGDTQYF. The CDR3 region has the DNA TGTGCCAGCAGTGTCGACAGGGGAGGAGATACACAGTATTTT. Full variable domain (remainder filled in from reference TRBV5-6 and TRBJ2-3): DAGVTQSPTHLIKTRGQQVTLRCSPKSGHDTVSWYQQALGQGPQFIFQYYEEEERQRGNFPDRFSGHQFPNYSSELNVNALLLGDSALYLCASSVDRGGDTQYFGPGTRLTVL.

The chain combines TRBV4-3 with TRBJ2-6, with D unresolved. The CDR3 loop spans 15 amino acids. Germline V lookup: CDR1 LGHNA, CDR2 YSLEER. Trimming left V 4 bases short and J 0 bases short, with 7 bases between. The CDR3: CASSPHSSGANVLTF. Here the CDR3 DNA reads TGCGCCAGCAGCCCTCATAGCTCTGGGGCCAACGTCCTGACTTTC.